The sequence of this T cell receptor (beta chain) was determined in a study of beta chain features in type 1 diabetes. Study-wide results and caveats: The study left unresolved whether HLA type influences TCRB rearrangement. Healthy donors had naive, central memory and Treg TCRB repertoires that appeared less similar than those seen among patients. All four CD4+ subsets from Type 1 diabetes patients carried moderately but significantly shorter TCRB CDR3s.

This clone was found a few times. Its antigen is not known. cDNA synthesis used the whole RNA isolate, giving expressed TCRB sequences. The study sequenced naive, central memory and regulatory T cell samples to an average of about 3.6 million reads. TCRdb keeps only in-frame clones here, not all; method: immunoSEQ multiplex PCR. The sample consists of some 250,000 clones, about 11% of them appearing once. Purity exceeding 95% was reached by all sorted populations. Sequenced input: naive CD4+ T cells from blood. The sequence was obtained from a man aged 25-40 years with type 1 diabetes.

CDR3 sequence reads: CASKELTGLEAFF. DNA for the CDR3: TGTGCCAGCAAAGAGCTAACGGGTCTTGAGGCTTTCTTT. V and J are TRBV2 and TRBJ1-1; no clear D. The germline V gene encodes CDR1 SNHLY and CDR2 FYNNEI. V was trimmed by 7 bases and J by 11 bases, leaving 20 bases between them. This CDR3 has 13 amino acids.